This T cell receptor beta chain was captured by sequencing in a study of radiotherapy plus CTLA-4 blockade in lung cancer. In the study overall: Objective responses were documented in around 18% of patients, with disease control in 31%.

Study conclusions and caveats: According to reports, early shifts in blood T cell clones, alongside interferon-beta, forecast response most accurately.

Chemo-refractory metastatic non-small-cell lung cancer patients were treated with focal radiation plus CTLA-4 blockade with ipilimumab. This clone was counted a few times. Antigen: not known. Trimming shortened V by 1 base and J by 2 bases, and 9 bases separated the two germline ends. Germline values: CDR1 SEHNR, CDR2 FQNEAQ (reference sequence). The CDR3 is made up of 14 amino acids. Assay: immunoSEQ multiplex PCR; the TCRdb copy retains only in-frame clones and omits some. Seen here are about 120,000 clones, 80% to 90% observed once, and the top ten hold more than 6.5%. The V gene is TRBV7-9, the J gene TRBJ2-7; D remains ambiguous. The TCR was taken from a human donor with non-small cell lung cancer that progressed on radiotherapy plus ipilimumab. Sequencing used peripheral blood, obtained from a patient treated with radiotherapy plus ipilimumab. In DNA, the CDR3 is TGTGCCAGCAGCTTAGGCGGCAGTGCCTACGAGCAGTACTTC. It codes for CASSLGGSAYEQYF.